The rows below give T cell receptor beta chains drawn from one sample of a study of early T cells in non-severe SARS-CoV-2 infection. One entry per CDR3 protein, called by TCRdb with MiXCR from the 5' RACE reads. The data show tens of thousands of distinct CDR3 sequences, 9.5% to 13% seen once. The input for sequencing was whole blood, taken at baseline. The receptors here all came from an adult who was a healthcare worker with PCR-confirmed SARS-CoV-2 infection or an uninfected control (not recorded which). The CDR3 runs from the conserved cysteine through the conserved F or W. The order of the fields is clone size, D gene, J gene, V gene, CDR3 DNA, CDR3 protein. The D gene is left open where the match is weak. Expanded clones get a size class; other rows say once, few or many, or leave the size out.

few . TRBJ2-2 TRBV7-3 TGTGCCAGCAGCCGAACGGTTCAGGGGAAAACCGGGGAGCTGTTTTTT CASSRTVQGKTGELFF
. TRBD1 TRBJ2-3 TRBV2 TGTGCCAGCAGTCCCGACAGGGGGATCACAGATACGCAGTATTTT CASSPDRGITDTQYF
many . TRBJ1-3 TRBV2 TGTGCCAGCAGTGAGAGGACAGTCCGCTCTGGAAACACCATATATTTT CASSERTVRSGNTIYF
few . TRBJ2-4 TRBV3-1 TGTGCCAGCAGCCAAGCCCCCCAAGGCATTCAGTACTTC CASSQAPQGIQYF
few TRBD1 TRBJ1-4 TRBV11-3 TGTGCCAGCAGCAAAGGACAGGGGGGCAGAGAAAAACTGTTTTTT CASSKGQGGREKLFF
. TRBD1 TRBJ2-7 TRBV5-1 TGCGCCAGTTCCGGGACAGGGCGCAACGAGCAGTACTTC CASSGTGRNEQYF
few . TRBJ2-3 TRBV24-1 TGTGCCACCAGTGATTTCACAGATACGCAGTATTTT CATSDFTDTQYF
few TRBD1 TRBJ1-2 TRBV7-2 TGTGCCAGCAGCCAGGACAGGGGGCGTGAGGGCTATGGCTACACCTTC CASSQDRGREGYGYTF
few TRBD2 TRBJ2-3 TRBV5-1 TGCGCCAGCAGCTCCTGGGGGACTAGCGGCACAGATACGCAGTATTTT CASSSWGTSGTDTQYF
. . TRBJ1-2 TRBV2 TGTGCCAGCGCTTCTACCTTGGGGGTAAACTATGGCTACACCTTC CASASTLGVNYGYTF
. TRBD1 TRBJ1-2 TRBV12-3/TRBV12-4 TGTGCCAGCAGTTCCCCGACAGGGGGGAACTATGGCTACACCTTC CASSSPTGGNYGYTF
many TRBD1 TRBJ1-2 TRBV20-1 TGCAGTGCCGGACAGGGGGGTAGCTATGGCTACACCTTC CSAGQGGSYGYTF
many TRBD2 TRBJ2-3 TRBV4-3 TGCGCCAGCAGCTCAGCGGGGGGAGTCGGGGATACGCAGTATTTT CASSSAGGVGDTQYF
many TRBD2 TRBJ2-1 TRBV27 TGTGCCAGCAGTCCAGTTGGGTACTATACTAGCGGGGAGCAGTTCTTC CASSPVGYYTSGEQFF
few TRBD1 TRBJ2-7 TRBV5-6 TGTGCCAGCAGCTTGGCCCGGGACAGATGGGTACACGAGCAGTACTTC CASSLARDRWVHEQYF
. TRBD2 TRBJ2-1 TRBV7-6 TGTGCCAGCAGCTTAGTCCCCCCTACTAGCGGGGGGACCAATGAGCAGTTCTTC CASSLVPPTSGGTNEQFF
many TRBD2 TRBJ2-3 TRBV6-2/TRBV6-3 TGTGCCAGCAGTTTGGGAGGGGGCACAGATACGCAGTATTTT CASSLGGGTDTQYF
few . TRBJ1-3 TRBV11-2 TGTGCCAGCAGCCGGGACATAGGCTCTGGAAACACCATATATTTT CASSRDIGSGNTIYF
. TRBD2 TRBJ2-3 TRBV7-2 TGTGCCAGCAGCTTGGGGCTAGCGGGGGGACCCCAAAATACGCAGTATTTT CASSLGLAGGPQNTQYF
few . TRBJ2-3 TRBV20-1 TGCAGTGCTAGAGACATCTACACCCGGGACTCACCCCCAGATACGCAGTATTTT CSARDIYTRDSPPDTQYF
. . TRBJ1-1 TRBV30 TGTGCCTGGAAACCCCGGGGGACATACAACACTGAAGCTTTCTTT CAWKPRGTYNTEAFF
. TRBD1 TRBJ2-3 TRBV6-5 TGTGCCAGCAGCCCCGACAGGGCAGTTAGAGATACGCAGTATTTT CASSPDRAVRDTQYF
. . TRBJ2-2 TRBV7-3 TGTGCCAGCAGTGCGGGGCAAAACACCGGGGAGCTGTTTTTT CASSAGQNTGELFF
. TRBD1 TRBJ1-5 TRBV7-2 TGTGCCAGCGCCCGGACAGGGAATCAGCCCCAGCATTTT CASARTGNQPQHF
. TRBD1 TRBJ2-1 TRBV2 TGTGCCAGCAGTGTGGGACCGGGACAGGAGGACGGTCCGTTCTTC CASSVGPGQEDGPFF
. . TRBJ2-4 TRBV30 TGTGCCTGGGGTCAGGGATTAGCCAAAAACATTCAGTACTTC CAWGQGLAKNIQYF
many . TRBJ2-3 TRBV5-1 TGCGCCAGCAGCTTAGAGTCGGGGACTTTGGATACGCAGTATTTT CASSLESGTLDTQYF
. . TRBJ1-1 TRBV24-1 TGTGCCACCAGTGACCCAAACGGGCGCCGGGCTTTCTTT CATSDPNGRRAFF
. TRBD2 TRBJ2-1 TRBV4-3 TGCGCCAGCAGCCAAGGAGCGGCTAGCGGGGATCAAAGCTCCTACAATGAGCAGTTCTTC CASSQGAASGDQSSYNEQFF
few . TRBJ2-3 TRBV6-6 TGTGCCAGCGCTGCGGCAGATACGCAGTATTTT CASAAADTQYF
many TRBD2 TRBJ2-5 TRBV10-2 TGCGCCAGCAGTGACCCGGGACTAGCGGGGGGGCGCGGGACCCAGTACTTC CASSDPGLAGGRGTQYF
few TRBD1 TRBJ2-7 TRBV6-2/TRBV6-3 TGTGCCAGCAGCCTACAGGGGGCGGGAAACGAGCAGTACTTC CASSLQGAGNEQYF
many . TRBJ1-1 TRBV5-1 TGCGCCAGCAGCTTTGACATGAACACTGAAGCTTTCTTT CASSFDMNTEAFF
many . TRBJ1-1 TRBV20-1 TGCAGTGCCAAACTAGGAGACACTGAAGCTTTCTTT CSAKLGDTEAFF
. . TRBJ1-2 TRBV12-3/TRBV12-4 TGTGCCAGCAGCCAGAGTAACTATGGCTACACCTTC CASSQSNYGYTF
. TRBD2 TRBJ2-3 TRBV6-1 TGTGCCAGCAGGAAAGAGGCCAGCGGGGGGGCCCCCACAGATACGCAGTATTTT CASRKEASGGAPTDTQYF
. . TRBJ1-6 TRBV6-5 TGTGCCAGCAGTTACTCGGCAGGTGATAATTCACCCCTCCACTTT CASSYSAGDNSPLHF
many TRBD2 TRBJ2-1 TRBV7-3 TGTGCCAGCAGCTTGAGACCCGGGGGGGCAAAGAATGAGCAGTTCTTC CASSLRPGGAKNEQFF
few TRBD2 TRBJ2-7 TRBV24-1 TGTGCCACCAGTGACCCTAGCGGGGGGCGGAACGAGCAGTACTTC CATSDPSGGRNEQYF
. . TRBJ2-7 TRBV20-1 TGCAGTGTAATGGCTAGGGGCGGATACGAGCAGTACTTC CSVMARGGYEQYF
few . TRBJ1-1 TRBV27 TGTGCCAGCAGTTCGCCGTTAGACAGGCTGAACACTGAAGCTTTCTTT CASSSPLDRLNTEAFF
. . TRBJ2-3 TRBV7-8 TGTGCCAGCAGCCGAGGTGTAAGTACGCAGTATTTT CASSRGVSTQYF
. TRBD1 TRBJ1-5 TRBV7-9 TGTGCCAGCAGCCACAACGACAGGGATCAGCCCCAGCATTTT CASSHNDRDQPQHF
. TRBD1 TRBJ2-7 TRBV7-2 TGTGCCAGCAGCTCGATCGACAGGGGGACCTACGAGCAGTACTTC CASSSIDRGTYEQYF
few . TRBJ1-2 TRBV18 TGTGCCAGCTCAAGAAGAATAAGGGACTCTCCTAACTATGGCTACACCTTC CASSRRIRDSPNYGYTF
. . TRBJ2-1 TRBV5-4 TGTGCCAGCAGCTTGGATGGTGCGGGGAGCTACAATGAGCAGTTCTTC CASSLDGAGSYNEQFF
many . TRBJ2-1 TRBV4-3 TGCGCCAGCAGCCAAGATAGGGGGGGAAGCTCCTACAATGAGCAGTTCTTC CASSQDRGGSSYNEQFF
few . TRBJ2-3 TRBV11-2 TGTGCCAGCAGCTTAGATCGTCGTACGCAGTATTTT CASSLDRRTQYF
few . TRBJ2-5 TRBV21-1 TGTGCCAGCAGTAGGGGACAGGGAAAGACCCAGTACTTC CASSRGQGKTQYF
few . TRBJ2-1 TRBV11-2 TGTGCCAGCAGCCTGACTAGTGTCGGTAATGAGCAGTTCTTC CASSLTSVGNEQFF